This T cell receptor (beta chain) was found in a study of Graves' ophthalmopathy and Graves' hyperthyroidism. Notes on the study in general: Detected in blood as well were most expanded thyroid clonotypes with frequency above 0.001.

Researchers took RNA transcripts and amplified TCR beta CDR3 regions from them. Second-round multiplex PCR came after first-round RT-PCR with HTBI primers. MiXCR was run by TCRdb on the multiplex PCR reads, yielding one entry per CDR3 protein. The repertoire holds about 740,000 distinct CDR3 sequences, 40% seen once, with 44% in the top ten. This clonotype was seen many times. The antigen is undetermined. This CDR3 contains 14 residues. Trimming removed 10 bases from V and 7 bases from J, with 17 bases in between. Per germline, CDR1 SNHLY and CDR2 FYNNEI. This clonotype was sampled from an adult man with Graves' ophthalmopathy. The sequenced material came from peripheral blood. J is TRBJ1-6 and V is TRBV2; perhaps TRBD1 as D (5 bases). The CDR3 loop reads CATYTGTDNSPLHF. The DNA of the CDR3 is TGTGCCACGTACACCGGGACCGACAATTCACCCCTCCACTTT. The full variable domain, completed using reference TRBV2 and TRBJ1-6, is EPEVTQTPSHQVTQMGQEVILRCVPISNHLYFYWYRQILGQKVEFLVSFYNNEISEKSEIFDDQFSVERPDGSNFTLKIRSTKLEDSAMYFCATYTGTDNSPLHFGNGTRLTVT.